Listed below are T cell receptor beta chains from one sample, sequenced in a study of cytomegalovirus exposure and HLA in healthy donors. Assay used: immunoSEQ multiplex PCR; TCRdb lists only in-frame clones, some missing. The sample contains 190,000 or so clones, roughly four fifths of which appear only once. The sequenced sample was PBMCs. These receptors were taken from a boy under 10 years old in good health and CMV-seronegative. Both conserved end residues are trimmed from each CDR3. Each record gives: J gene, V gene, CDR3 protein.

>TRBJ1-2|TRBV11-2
ASSWTRANYGYT
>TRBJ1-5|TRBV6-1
ASRDRQDQPQH
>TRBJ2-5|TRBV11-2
ASSRPTLRQEEETQY
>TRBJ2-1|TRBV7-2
ASSLEGGVGERDYNEQF
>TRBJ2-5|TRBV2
ASRDRRETQY
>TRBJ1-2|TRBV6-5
ASSYNRGTGGYGYT
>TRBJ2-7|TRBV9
ASSTDRDSEQY
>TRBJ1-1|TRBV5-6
ASSPFEGWTTEAF
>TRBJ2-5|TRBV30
AWMGQGKETQY
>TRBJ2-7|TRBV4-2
ASSQEMREYEQY
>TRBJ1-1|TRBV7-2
ASSNAQGFTEAF
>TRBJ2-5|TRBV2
ASSVDTRETQY
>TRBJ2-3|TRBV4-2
ASSPSGGDTQY
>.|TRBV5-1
ASSWSPGQSALLYEQY
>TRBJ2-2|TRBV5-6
ASSRNTGELF
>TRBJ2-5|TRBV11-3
ASSLGASGGTQETQY
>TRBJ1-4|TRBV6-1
ASSEPRVPNEKLF
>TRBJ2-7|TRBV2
ASRQGGGSYEQY
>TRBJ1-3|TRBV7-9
ASSLVLSGNTIY
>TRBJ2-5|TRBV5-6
ASSLALSPGETQY
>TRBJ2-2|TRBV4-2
ASSQGSSAGADTGELF
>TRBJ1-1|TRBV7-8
ASSRSPGREAF
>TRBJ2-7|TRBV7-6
ASSLTRTSGTYEQY
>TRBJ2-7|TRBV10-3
AISESLAARTYEQY
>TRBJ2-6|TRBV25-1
ASSALQGDSGANVLT
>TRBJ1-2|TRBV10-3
ATGGQLANYGYA
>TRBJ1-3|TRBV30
AWSGSAGNTIY
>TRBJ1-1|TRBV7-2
ASSLIQGSTEAF
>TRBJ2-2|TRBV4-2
ASSPTSGVTGELF
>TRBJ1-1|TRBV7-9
ASAWMEGGAF
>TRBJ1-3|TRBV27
ASSSIQGAAGNTIY
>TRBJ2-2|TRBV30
AWSVPGTSAGELF
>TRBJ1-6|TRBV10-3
ASRDREYNSPLH
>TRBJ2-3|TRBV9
ASSARTRPPDTQY
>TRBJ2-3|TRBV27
ASSNRAQGVSTDTQY
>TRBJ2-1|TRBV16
ASSRRVGYNEQF
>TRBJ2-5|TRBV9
ASSVEGDPGETQY
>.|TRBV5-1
ASSLARDSLALEQY
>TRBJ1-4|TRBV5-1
ASSLVGATNEKLF
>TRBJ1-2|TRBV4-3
ASSRETTGFGYT
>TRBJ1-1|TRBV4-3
ASSQGTGYTEAF
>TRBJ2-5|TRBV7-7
ASSLVGAGETQY
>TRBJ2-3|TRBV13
ASSLVSGGTDTQY
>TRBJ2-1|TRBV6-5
ASSLLAGGYNEQF
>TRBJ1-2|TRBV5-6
ASSLQGYDYGYT
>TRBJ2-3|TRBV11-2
ASSLFMSDTQY
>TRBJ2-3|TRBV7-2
ASSFTGDTQY
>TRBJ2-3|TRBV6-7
ASSSIPRHRGQQDTQY
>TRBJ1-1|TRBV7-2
ASSLARAGGLANTEAF
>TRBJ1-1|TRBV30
AWSVAITEAF
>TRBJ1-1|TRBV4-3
ASSHDVGKGNTEAF
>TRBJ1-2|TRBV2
ASSVAKRGSNYGYT
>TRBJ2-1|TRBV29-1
SGGSNEQF